A single T cell receptor (beta chain) is shown here with its context. Its antigen is still unknown. The data originate from a study of T cell responses to AZD1222 COVID-19 vaccine. Findings and limits, study-wide: Mapped onto spike, vaccine-associated CD4 TCRs spanned it and were dominant at 160-218 and 743-854. White British ancestry dominated among donors, who included more females, and clonal diversity was possibly underestimated. Repertoire sampling occurred only after the peak T cell response.

The data were produced by immunoSEQ multiplex PCR, yet TCRdb's version contains in-frame clones alone and is incomplete. The sample has approximately 190,000 clones, 90% to 95% seen once. This CDR3 spans 14 amino acids. This clonotype originated in an adult in good health. Sequenced material: peripheral blood, taken on day 0 of AZD1222 vaccination. This rearrangement joins TRBV21-1 to TRBJ2-7. TRBV21-1 is shown as a pseudogene. The DNA of the CDR3 is TGTGCCAGCAGCCCCCAGGGGGGGTACTACGAGCAGTACTTC. It specifies CASSPQGGYYEQYF.